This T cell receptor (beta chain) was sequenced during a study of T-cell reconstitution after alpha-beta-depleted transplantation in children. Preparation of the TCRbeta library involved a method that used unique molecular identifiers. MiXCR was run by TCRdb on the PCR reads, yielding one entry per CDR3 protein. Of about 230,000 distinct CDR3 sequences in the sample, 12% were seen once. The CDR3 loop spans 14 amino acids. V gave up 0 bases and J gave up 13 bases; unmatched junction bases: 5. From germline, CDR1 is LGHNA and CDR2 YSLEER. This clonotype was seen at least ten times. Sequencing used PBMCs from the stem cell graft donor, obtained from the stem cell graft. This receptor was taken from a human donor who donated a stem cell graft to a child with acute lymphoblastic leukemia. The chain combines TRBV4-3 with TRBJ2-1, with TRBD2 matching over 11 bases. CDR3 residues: CASSQDQLAGVQFF. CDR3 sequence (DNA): TGCGCCAGCAGCCAAGATCAACTAGCGGGGGTACAGTTCTTC.